A selection of T cell receptor beta chains follows, all from one sample in a study of blood T cell repertoires in COVID-19. Profiled with immunoSEQ multiplex PCR; TCRdb holds only in-frame clones, not every one. Of a few hundred thousand clones in the sample, 90% to 95% were seen once. Sample: PBMCs or T cells enriched from blood (not recorded which). The receptors originated from a human donor in a cohort exposed to, infected with or recovered from COVID-19 (not recorded which). The donor label of this sample is uncertain. Both conserved end residues are part of each CDR3. The D gene is left open where the match is weak. Some rows mark clone size as missing; the rest say once, few, many or name a class of expanded clone.

J	D	V	size	CDR3	DNA
TRBJ2-3	TRBD1	TRBV5-1	-	CASSRTGTGPARADTQYF	TGCGCCAGCAGCCGGACCGGGACAGGGCCTGCCCGCGCAGATACGCAGTATTTT
TRBJ1-5	TRBD1	TRBV18	-	CASSPRRTGGPSNQPQHF	TGTGCCAGCTCACCACGCAGGACAGGGGGCCCTTCTAATCAGCCCCAGCATTTT
TRBJ2-7	TRBD1	TRBV7-2	-	CASSLGTGTHEQYF	TGTGCCAGCAGCTTGGGGACAGGGACCCACGAGCAGTACTTC
TRBJ2-2	TRBD2	TRBV30	-	CALERGIAGELFF	TGTGCCCTAGAGCGGGGGATAGCCGGGGAGCTGTTTTTT
TRBJ2-5	TRBD2	TRBV20-1	-	CSASILAGGPQETQYF	TGCAGTGCTAGTATTCTAGCGGGGGGTCCTCAAGAGACCCAGTACTTC
TRBJ2-3	-	TRBV24-1	-	CASKGGVTDTQYF	TGTGCCTCAAAAGGGGGGGTCACAGATACGCAGTATTTT
TRBJ2-7	-	TRBV7-9	-	CASSEDRRSYEQYF	TGTGCCAGCAGCGAGGACAGACGCTCCTACGAGCAGTACTTC
TRBJ1-3	TRBD1	TRBV2	-	CASSTGDLRNTIYF	TGTGCCAGCAGTACAGGGGATCTGCGAAACACCATATATTTT
TRBJ2-3	TRBD2	TRBV4-1	-	CASSQYGLAFDTQYF	TGCGCCAGCAGCCAATACGGACTAGCCTTTGATACGCAGTATTTT
TRBJ1-5	-	TRBV5-6	-	CASSLGGGRQPQHF	TGTGCCAGCAGCCTTGGGGGGGGCAGGCAGCCCCAGCATTTT
TRBJ1-1	-	TRBV3-1/TRBV3-2	-	CASSQDWRFDTEAFF	TGTGCCAGCAGCCAAGACTGGCGGTTCGACACTGAAGCTTTCTTT
TRBJ1-3	TRBD1	TRBV6-2/TRBV6-3	-	CASSLTGTGNTIYF	TGTGCCAGCAGCTTGACAGGGACCGGAAACACCATATATTTT
TRBJ1-1	-	TRBV15	-	CATSRDRVWGAEAFF	TGTGCCACCAGCAGAGACAGGGTTTGGGGCGCAGAAGCTTTCTTT
TRBJ2-1	TRBD2	TRBV6-1	-	CASSEVFVGGFNEQFF	TGTGCCAGCAGTGAAGTCTTCGTGGGGGGGTTCAATGAGCAGTTCTTC
TRBJ1-1	-	TRBV5-4	-	CASSPAMAGLPEAFF	TGTGCCAGCAGCCCGGCTATGGCAGGGCTCCCTGAAGCTTTCTTT
TRBJ1-4	TRBD1	TRBV7-9	-	CASIEGTGRKPTEKLFF	TGTGCCAGCATCGAGGGGACAGGGAGGAAGCCAACTGAAAAACTGTTTTTT
TRBJ2-1	TRBD2	TRBV6-2/TRBV6-3	-	CASSFGTRGNEQFF	TGTGCCAGCAGTTTCGGGACTAGGGGAAATGAGCAGTTCTTC
TRBJ1-1	TRBD1	TRBV9	-	CASSVGTGVGTEAFF	TGTGCCAGCAGCGTGGGAACAGGGGTGGGCACTGAAGCTTTCTTT
TRBJ2-3	TRBD2	TRBV7-2	-	CASSLAMRGDSDTQYF	TGTGCCAGCAGCTTAGCTATGCGGGGGGACTCAGATACGCAGTATTTT
TRBJ1-6	TRBD1	TRBV7-3	-	CASGGGQGSPLHF	TGTGCCAGCGGCGGCGGACAGGGTTCACCCCTCCACTTT
TRBJ1-5	-	TRBV7-2	-	CASSGRGGNQPQHF	TGTGCCAGCAGCGGGAGGGGGGGAAATCAGCCCCAGCATTTT
TRBJ1-6	TRBD1	TRBV5-4	-	CASSAGQGNSPLHF	TGTGCCAGCAGCGCGGGACAGGGGAATTCACCCCTCCACTTT
TRBJ2-7	TRBD2	TRBV5-6	-	CASSQGGTSIYEQYF	TGTGCCAGCAGCCAGGGCGGGACTAGTATATACGAGCAGTACTTC
TRBJ1-6	TRBD1	TRBV10-3	once	CAIGQDNSPLHF	TGTGCCATAGGACAGGATAATTCACCCCTCCACTTT
TRBJ2-7	-	TRBV6-1	-	CASSEEITGIGYEQYF	TGTGCCAGCAGTGAAGAAATAACAGGGATAGGGTACGAGCAGTACTTC
TRBJ2-3	TRBD2	TRBV9	-	CASSVESSGGLDTQYF	TGTGCCAGCAGCGTAGAGAGTAGCGGGGGTCTAGATACGCAGTATTTT
TRBJ1-2	TRBD1	TRBV18	-	CASSFPGQGAGLDYGYTF	TGTGCCAGCTCATTTCCGGGACAGGGGGCGGGTTTGGACTATGGCTACACCTTC
TRBJ2-3	-	TRBV9	-	CASSAAGAPSTDTQYF	TGTGCCAGCAGCGCTGCGGGGGCCCCTTCCACAGATACGCAGTATTTT
TRBJ1-6	TRBD1	TRBV2	-	CASSLTGRPPLHF	TGTGCCAGCAGTCTGACAGGGCGTCCACCCCTCCACTTT
TRBJ2-7	TRBD1	TRBV30	once	CAWRGYGQGVRQYF	TGTGCCTGGAGGGGGTACGGACAGGGCGTTCGGCAGTACTTC
TRBJ1-5	-	TRBV19	-	CASSVQGNQPQHF	TGTGCCAGTAGTGTTCAGGGAAATCAGCCCCAGCATTTT
TRBJ1-2	-	TRBV4-1	-	CASSQQGWEFSGHGYTF	TGCGCCAGCAGCCAACAGGGTTGGGAATTTTCGGGTCACGGCTACACCTTC